This TCR beta chain originates from a study of cytomegalovirus exposure and HLA in healthy donors. Points from the study as a whole: Most subjects had HLA-A and HLA-B alleles reportedly predicted accurately by TCR beta sequences.

The donors were healthy bone marrow donors. It was with 60 Vbeta and 13 Jbeta primers that the PCR ran. The data were produced by immunoSEQ multiplex PCR, yet TCRdb's version contains in-frame clones alone and is incomplete. The sample lists more than 85,000 clones, 76% seen once, with over 3.5% in the top ten. The CDR3 is 13 amino acids. Germline V gene data show CDR1 as SGHRS and CDR2 as YFSETQ. Germline trimming cut 5 bases from V and 4 bases from J; bases unmatched to any gene: 5. About this clone itself: Its antigen remains unidentified.

The receptor comes from a woman between 50 and 59 years old in good health and CMV-seropositive. Specimen: PBMCs. V usage is TRBV5-1 and J usage is TRBJ1-1; TRBD1 agrees at 7 bases. DNA of the CDR3: TGCGCCAGCAGTTTACAGGGGACCACTGAAGCTTTCTTT. The encoded protein is CASSLQGTTEAFF.